This T cell receptor (beta chain) was found in a study of cytomegalovirus exposure and HLA in healthy donors. Details on this clone: The antigen is unknown.

General observations from the study: Certain sequence variants were highly shared and formed a cluster, and this cluster was likely a sequencing artifact. Associated with HLA alleles at 0.05 false discovery rate in a later analysis were 16,951 TCR beta sequences.

The PCR had 60 Vbeta and 13 Jbeta primers. Per the authors' pipeline: Later analysis identified 80 million to 90 million unique TCR beta chains, approximately 11 million shared. Some clones are missing from TCRdb's copy, which holds only in-frame ones; the method was immunoSEQ multiplex PCR. V, J and clone size were drawn from that table, and D and trimming were deduced from the DNA. The table includes some 200,000 clones, approximately 78% detected once. Germline V lookup: CDR1 SGHAT, CDR2 FQDESV (reference sequence). The V end lost 4 bases, the J end lost 6 bases, and 15 bases lay between the germline ends. The CDR3 runs 15 residues.

The sample taken for sequencing was PBMCs. The TCR comes from a woman under 30 in good health and CMV-seronegative. The chain links TRBV11-1 to TRBJ2-2, with D perhaps matching TRBD1 (5 bases). CDR3 protein: CASSSDFQGAGELFF. As DNA, the CDR3 is TGTGCCAGCAGCTCGGATTTTCAGGGTGCCGGGGAGCTGTTTTTT.